The 18 T cell receptor beta chains presented below share a single source sample, sequenced in a study of beta chain features in type 1 diabetes. cDNA synthesis used the whole RNA isolate, giving expressed TCRB sequences. Method: immunoSEQ multiplex PCR; TCRdb's copy keeps in-frame clones and lacks some. The sample yields around 430,000 clones, 30% seen once. Sequencing was carried out using naive CD4+ T cells from blood. The receptor set was obtained from a man younger than 35 in good health.

A few counts support this clone. The chain uses TRBV1 and TRBJ1-1; the table gives TRBD1 as D, unverified against the DNA. TRBV1 is a recognized pseudogene. The CDR3 spans 11 residues. The CDR3 loop is CTSPRGTEAFF. Here the CDR3 DNA reads TGCACCAGCCCAAGGGGTACTGAAGCTTTCTTT.

V usage is TRBV13 and J usage is TRBJ2-7; D tentatively reads TRBD1 or TRBD2 (5 bases each). Trimming left V 5 bases short and J 3 bases short, with 14 bases between. This CDR3 is 14 amino acids long. CDR1 is PRHDT and CDR2 is FYEKMQ in the germline V gene (reference sequence). The CDR3 sequence is CASSPGAAVYEQYF. The CDR3 DNA follows: TGTGCCAGCAGCCCCGGGGCAGCGGTCTACGAGCAGTACTTC.

This clone was counted a few times. The chain is built from TRBV25-1 and TRBJ2-6; D unclear. The CDR3 totals 14 residues. Germline values: CDR1 MGHDK, CDR2 SYGVNS. Between the trimmed V and J ends, which lost 6 bases and 0 bases, there was a span of 6 bases. The CDR3, as DNA: TGTGCCAGCAGACCGCACTCTGGGGCCAACGTCCTGACTTTC. Its protein product is CASRPHSGANVLTF.

The chain couples TRBV30 to TRBJ1-5, with 9 bases lining up with TRBD1. Looked up from germline, CDR1 is GTSNPN and CDR2 is SVGIG (reference sequence). The CDR3 totals 14 residues. The V and J ends lost 1 base and 5 bases, in that order; junction bases with no gene match: 3. The CDR3 nucleotides read TGTGCCTGGAGTGGGGACAGGGTGCATCAGCCCCAGCATTTT. Its protein product is CAWSGDRVHQPQHF.

This clone was seen more than once but under ten times. CDR3 nucleotide sequence: TGTGCCATCAGTGCCAGTTTTTTGAGGGAGGAACGTTCTAGCACAGATACGCAGTATTTT. Translated, it gives CAISASFLREERSSTDTQYF. This chain connects TRBV10-3 to TRBJ2-3; possibly TRBD2 for D (6 bases). The germline V and J ends were trimmed by 4 bases and 0 bases, with 26 bases remaining between them. The CDR3 consists of 20 residues. The germline V gene has CDR1 ENHRY and CDR2 SYGVKD.

The chain combines TRBV30 with TRBJ1-2; D remains ambiguous. The CDR3 covers 11 residues. Germline V lookup: CDR1 GTSNPN, CDR2 SVGIG (reference sequence). The V end lost 0 bases, the J end lost 7 bases, and 6 bases lay between the germline ends. The CDR3 protein is CAWSVKVGYTF. CDR3 DNA: TGTGCCTGGAGTGTAAAGGTTGGCTACACCTTC. The whole variable domain, remainder taken from reference TRBV30 and TRBJ1-2, is SQTIHQWPATLVQPVGSPLSLECTVEGTSNPNLYWYRQAAGRGLQLLFYSVGIGQISSEVPQNLSASRPQDRQFILSSKKLLLSDSGFYLCAWSVKVGYTFGSGTRLTVV.

The chain has TRBV30 and TRBJ1-2; D gene unclear. Germline loops: CDR1 GTSNPN, CDR2 SVGIG (reference sequence). The CDR3 sequence is 14 residues long. V was clipped by 3 bases and J by 4 bases, with 15 bases between them. In nucleotides, the CDR3 is TGTGCCTGGAGCGGACTAGGGTATCTCTATGGCTACACCTTC. Protein: CAWSGLGYLYGYTF.

The V call is TRBV29-1, the J call TRBJ2-7; D is possibly TRBD1 (6 bases). Trimming removed 6 bases at V and 6 bases at J, with 18 bases between. The germline V gene encodes CDR1 SQVTM and CDR2 ANQGSEA. The CDR3 spans 13 residues. CDR3 region: CSVIAWGRGEQYF. The CDR3 DNA reads as TGCAGCGTCATAGCTTGGGGCAGGGGCGAGCAGTACTTC.

The chain uses TRBV4-1 and TRBJ2-4, with 13 bases matching TRBD2. V lost 0 bases and J lost 0; bases outside the gene matches: 8. Germline V CDR1 and CDR2: MGHRA, YSYEKL. This CDR3 spans 20 amino acids. CDR3 in amino acids: CASSQDTGTSGNVAKNIQYF. The CDR3 region has the DNA TGCGCCAGCAGCCAAGACACCGGGACTAGCGGGAACGTAGCCAAAAACATTCAGTACTTC.

The chain links TRBV30 to TRBJ2-2; tentatively, D is TRBD2 (5 bases). Germline loops: CDR1 GTSNPN, CDR2 SVGIG (reference sequence). The length of the CDR3 is 14 residues. V was shortened by 3 bases and J by 4 bases, with 12 bases between the two germline ends. The CDR3 DNA sequence: TGTGCCTGGAGGCGGCTAGCAATCACCGGGGAGCTGTTTTTT. This codes for CAWRRLAITGELFF.

As to this clone: Distinct nucleotide sequences in the sample also encode this CDR3. The chain recombines TRBV30 with TRBJ1-5; possible D gene TRBD1, 5 bases. V was trimmed by 0 bases and J by 6 bases, leaving 9 bases between them. The V gene's germline CDR1 is GTSNPN and CDR2 SVGIG (reference sequence). The CDR3 covers 13 residues. CDR3 bases: TGTGCCTGGAGTGTAAGGGGCAGTCAGCCCCAGCATTTT. Residues: CAWSVRGSQPQHF.

The gene calls are TRBV5-4 and TRBJ2-3, with D unresolved. The V end lost 0 bases, the J end lost 5 bases, and 4 bases lay between the germline ends. This CDR3 comprises 12 residues. CDR1 and CDR2 from the germline V gene are SGHNT and YYREEE (reference sequence). CDR3 coding DNA: TGTGCCAGCAGCTTGGAAGGAGATACGCAGTATTTT. Its protein is CASSLEGDTQYF.

The chain links TRBV4-3 to TRBJ2-3; D is unclear. The germline gives CDR1 LGHNA, CDR2 YSLEER. V lost 1 base and J 1 base, leaving 6 bases between the germline ends. The CDR3 is 14 amino acids. CDR3 sequence reads: CASSQGGRTDTQYF. CDR3 nucleotide sequence: TGCGCCAGCAGCCAAGGGGGTCGCACAGATACGCAGTATTTT.

This clone was counted between two and nine times. CDR3 protein: CASSQSQQGGGTDTQYF. In nucleotides, the CDR3 is TGTGCCAGCTCACAGAGCCAGCAGGGCGGAGGGACAGATACGCAGTATTTT. The chain recombines TRBV18 with TRBJ2-3, with D perhaps matching TRBD2 (6 bases). This CDR3 region has 17 residues. V lost 4 bases to trimming and J lost 3 bases, with 20 bases between them. Germline assignment: CDR1 KGHSH and CDR2 LQKENI.

The chain links TRBV30 to TRBJ1-2; unclear D gene. V lost 4 bases, J lost 4 bases, and 16 bases lay in between. There are 14 residues in the CDR3. Germline lookup yields CDR1 GTSNPN and CDR2 SVGIG (reference sequence). Here the CDR3 DNA reads TGTGCCTGGAAGGTGGAGGTTCCCGGCTATGGCTACACCTTC. This gives the protein CAWKVEVPGYGYTF.

This clone was observed once. The rearrangement links TRBV14 to TRBJ2-7, with D perhaps TRBD1 (6 bases). The CDR3 covers 16 residues. Trimming took off 0 bases at V and 2 bases at J, with 14 bases between the two ends. Germline loops: CDR1 SGHDN, CDR2 FVKESK. CDR3: CASSQDVYRETYEQYF. The CDR3, as DNA: TGTGCCAGCAGCCAAGATGTCTACAGGGAAACCTACGAGCAGTACTTC.

The CDR3 loop is CASSLDNGGPYEQYF. CDR3 coding DNA: TGTGCCAGCAGCTTAGATAACGGGGGCCCCTACGAGCAGTACTTC. The chain links TRBV7-3 to TRBJ2-7; D possibly matches TRBD1 or TRBD2 (6 bases each). Trimming took off 2 bases at V and 2 bases at J, with 13 bases between the two ends. Germline CDR1 reads SGHTA; CDR2 reads FQGTGA. The CDR3 runs to 15 residues.

V and J are TRBV15 and TRBJ2-7; 9 bases agree with TRBD2. CDR1 is LNHNV and CDR2 is YYDKDF in the germline V gene (reference sequence). The trim removed 6 bases at V and 6 bases at J, leaving 12 bases unmatched. The CDR3 is 15 residues long. CDR3 in DNA: TGTGCCACCAGTTTAGCGGGAGTAGGTGGGTCCGAGCAGTACTTC. Translating it yields CATSLAGVGGSEQYF. The full variable domain, completed using reference TRBV15 and TRBJ2-7, is DAMVIQNPRYQVTQFGKPVTLSCSQTLNHNVMYWYQQKSSQAPKLLFHYYDKDFNNEADTPDNFQSRRPNTSFCFLDIRSPGLGDTAMYLCATSLAGVGGSEQYFGPGTRLTVT.